Listed below are T cell receptor beta chains from one sample, sequenced in a study of control samples from healthy donors and cancer patients. TCRdb's table, derived via immunoSEQ multiplex PCR, lists solely in-frame clones and lacks some. The data contain 65,000 to 95,000 clones, 80% to 90% of them singletons. The specimen was blood. These receptors all stem from a man between 50 and 59 years old in good health. CDR3s leave out the opening cysteine and the closing phenylalanine or tryptophan. A D gene is named only where the DNA matches it firmly. Size values are once, few and many counts, or a class for expanded clones, and some rows have none.

size: NA; D: TRBD1; J: TRBJ2-3; V: TRBV3-1/TRBV3-2; CDR3: AALRTGTDTQY
size: NA; D: NA; J: TRBJ1-5; V: TRBV27; CDR3: ASTPGGKGNQPQH
size: NA; D: NA; J: TRBJ1-1; V: TRBV6-2/TRBV6-3; CDR3: ASSPRTANTEAF
size: NA; D: NA; J: TRBJ2-5; V: TRBV5-6; CDR3: ASSPGSVGETQY
size: once; D: TRBD1; J: TRBJ1-1; V: TRBV30; CDR3: AWRGTGGYTEAF
size: NA; D: NA; J: TRBJ1-2; V: TRBV5-6; CDR3: ASSLMRSYGYT
size: NA; D: TRBD2; J: TRBJ2-5; V: TRBV5-8; CDR3: ASSRTSWETQY
size: NA; D: NA; J: TRBJ1-6; V: TRBV2; CDR3: ASSEKPYNSPLH
size: NA; D: NA; J: TRBJ1-4; V: TRBV29-1; CDR3: SVESSGGEKLF
size: NA; D: NA; J: TRBJ1-1; V: TRBV9; CDR3: ASSADLGNTEAF
size: NA; D: TRBD2; J: TRBJ2-3; V: TRBV11-3; CDR3: ASSLIPAGTDTQY
size: NA; D: TRBD2; J: TRBJ2-2; V: TRBV27; CDR3: ASHRSGKGTGELF
size: few; D: TRBD1; J: TRBJ2-7; V: TRBV7-2; CDR3: ASSFTGGDYEQY
size: NA; D: NA; J: TRBJ1-1; V: TRBV9; CDR3: ASSSRGARDTEAF
size: NA; D: TRBD1; J: TRBJ1-1; V: TRBV5-4; CDR3: ASSSSGQANTEAF
size: NA; D: NA; J: TRBJ2-5; V: TRBV9; CDR3: ASSVGQQETQY
size: NA; D: TRBD1; J: TRBJ1-5; V: TRBV2; CDR3: ASSGDRGPYQPQH
size: once; D: TRBD2; J: TRBJ2-1; V: TRBV7-9; CDR3: ASSLGTSGSGYNEQF
size: NA; D: NA; J: TRBJ1-4; V: TRBV4-3; CDR3: ASSQDIQGQEKLF
size: NA; D: NA; J: TRBJ1-6; V: TRBV19; CDR3: ASSIGRGSYNSPLH
size: NA; D: NA; J: TRBJ2-3; V: TRBV2; CDR3: ASSPQRDPIADTQY
size: NA; D: TRBD2; J: TRBJ2-3; V: TRBV7-2; CDR3: ASSLAGLAGDTQY
size: NA; D: TRBD1; J: TRBJ2-3; V: TRBV10-3; CDR3: AISSRDRGADTQY
size: NA; D: TRBD1; J: TRBJ1-2; V: TRBV5-1; CDR3: ASSLVGTGEYFGYT
size: NA; D: TRBD1; J: TRBJ1-3; V: TRBV5-1; CDR3: ASSLGSTGASSGNTIY
size: NA; D: NA; J: TRBJ1-4; V: TRBV7-2; CDR3: ASSLAAGRLEKLF
size: NA; D: NA; J: TRBJ1-5; V: TRBV5-6; CDR3: ASGRVGGNQPQH
size: NA; D: NA; J: TRBJ1-3; V: TRBV30; CDR3: AWSKVSDSGNTIY
size: NA; D: TRBD1; J: TRBJ1-6; V: TRBV19; CDR3: ASSIGQGNSPLH
size: NA; D: NA; J: TRBJ2-1; V: TRBV4-2; CDR3: ASSQRTLLSYNEQF
size: NA; D: TRBD2; J: TRBJ2-6; V: TRBV27; CDR3: ASSPISGGFGANVLT
size: NA; D: NA; J: TRBJ2-3; V: TRBV4-3; CDR3: ASSQEWSSSTDTQY
size: NA; D: NA; J: TRBJ1-1; V: TRBV30; CDR3: AWSSAAAFLNTEAF
size: NA; D: NA; J: TRBJ2-5; V: TRBV24-1; CDR3: ATSDARGSQETQY
size: NA; D: NA; J: TRBJ2-3; V: TRBV5-8; CDR3: ASSLGLSPDTQY
size: NA; D: NA; J: TRBJ2-7; V: TRBV30; CDR3: AWSVGVIYEQY
size: NA; D: NA; J: TRBJ1-1; V: TRBV25-1; CDR3: ASSERSLNTEAF
size: NA; D: NA; J: TRBJ2-7; V: TRBV5-1; CDR3: ASSSRTKTYEQY
size: few; D: TRBD2; J: TRBJ2-5; V: TRBV7-7; CDR3: ASSLGLAGGLETQY
size: once; D: NA; J: TRBJ2-5; V: TRBV7-2; CDR3: ASSFSAYQETQY
size: NA; D: NA; J: TRBJ2-5; V: TRBV11-2; CDR3: ASSLDLGEERETQY
size: NA; D: NA; J: TRBJ1-2; V: TRBV27; CDR3: ATAGPYPPYGYT
size: NA; D: TRBD1; J: TRBJ1-1; V: TRBV6-2/TRBV6-3; CDR3: ASSYSPQGGTEAF
size: few; D: TRBD1; J: TRBJ1-4; V: TRBV28; CDR3: ASSLQGAATNEKLF
size: NA; D: NA; J: TRBJ2-5; V: TRBV7-2; CDR3: ASQQAIETQY
size: NA; D: TRBD1; J: TRBJ2-3; V: TRBV5-1; CDR3: ASSFGQDRSTDTQY
size: NA; D: TRBD2; J: TRBJ2-7; V: TRBV27; CDR3: ASRDGGYYEQY
size: once; D: NA; J: TRBJ2-7; V: TRBV5-4; CDR3: ASSLVPSSYEQY
size: NA; D: TRBD2; J: TRBJ2-7; V: TRBV5-6; CDR3: ASSLGLDREQY
size: NA; D: NA; J: TRBJ1-1; V: TRBV19; CDR3: ASSQGLNTEAF
size: NA; D: TRBD1; J: TRBJ1-2; V: TRBV4-3; CDR3: ASSQGGTGLGYGYT
size: NA; D: NA; J: TRBJ2-2; V: TRBV5-6; CDR3: ASSWTVNTGELF